One sample yielded the 3 T cell receptor beta chains listed below, sequenced in a study of shared clonotypes between healthy human individuals. Produced via immunoSEQ multiplex PCR; TCRdb's table is partial and in-frame only. Found here are roughly 2.5 million clones, more than 80% of them singletons; the top ten hold 0.11% to 0.15%. Sequenced material: naive CD4+ T cells sorted from blood. The subset denotes: CD45RA+ positively selected. These receptors were obtained from a man aged 18 to 30 in good health.

The rearrangement links TRBV6-6 to TRBJ2-2; D unclear. CDR1 MNHNY and CDR2 SVGAGI come from the germline V gene (reference sequence). This CDR3 has 14 amino acids. Trimming left V 8 bases short and J 5 bases short, with 15 bases between. DNA for the CDR3: TGTGCCAGCGAGTGGGGTCGGAATACCGGGGAGCTGTTTTTT. It yields the protein CASEWGRNTGELFF.

As for this clone: This same CDR3 is encoded by further DNA sequences in the sample. This chain connects TRBV5-1 to TRBJ2-7, with D perhaps TRBD2 (5 bases). V was clipped by 2 bases and J by 6 bases, with 12 bases between them. Germline V gene lookup returns CDR1 SGHRS and CDR2 YFSETQ. The CDR3 length is 13 residues. The CDR3 sequence is CASSLGPSGEQYF. The DNA of the CDR3 is TGCGCCAGCAGCTTAGGTCCAAGCGGCGAGCAGTACTTC.

This clone has a handful of counts. The chain uses TRBV5-1 and TRBJ2-1, with TRBD2 identical over 14 bases. With V trimmed by 7 bases and J by 9 bases, 18 bases remained unmatched. CDR1 is SGHRS and CDR2 is YFSETQ in the germline V gene. This CDR3 comprises 18 residues. The CDR3 reads CASYRLSGLAGVASEQFF. The CDR3, as DNA: TGCGCCAGCTACCGCCTATCGGGACTAGCGGGAGTAGCAAGTGAGCAGTTCTTC.